The rows below give T cell receptor beta chains drawn from one sample of a study of blood T cells in healthy people across ages. TCRdb re-derived calls from the 5' RACE reads in MiXCR, one entry per CDR3 protein. The sample records about 600,000 distinct CDR3 sequences, roughly 48% being singletons. The sequenced sample consisted of blood. These receptors were obtained from a man older than 75 in good health. Both conserved end residues are trimmed from each CDR3. The order of the fields is J gene, V gene, CDR3 protein.

j_call: TRBJ2-3
v_call: TRBV3-1
cdr3_aa: ASSRSGLAGSGATQY

j_call: TRBJ2-1
v_call: TRBV28
cdr3_aa: ASRLAGLREQF

j_call: NA
v_call: TRBV11-2
cdr3_aa: ASSLEVAQETQY

j_call: TRBJ1-6
v_call: TRBV7-9
cdr3_aa: ASSLAGHNSPLH

j_call: TRBJ2-1
v_call: TRBV20-1
cdr3_aa: SARSTTGTTSYNEQF

j_call: TRBJ2-3
v_call: TRBV15
cdr3_aa: ATSRDEEADTQY

j_call: TRBJ2-1
v_call: TRBV5-1
cdr3_aa: ASSGGSSTYNEQF

j_call: TRBJ2-7
v_call: TRBV29-1
cdr3_aa: SVEDSGGASYEQY

j_call: TRBJ2-7
v_call: TRBV6-5
cdr3_aa: ASSNPYYEQY

j_call: TRBJ2-1
v_call: TRBV11-1
cdr3_aa: ASSPMWGGGQYNEQF

j_call: TRBJ2-1
v_call: TRBV15
cdr3_aa: ATSRDKGQGKDNEQF

j_call: TRBJ2-1
v_call: TRBV5-4
cdr3_aa: ASSHGTSGGRSNNEQF

j_call: TRBJ2-3
v_call: TRBV7-8
cdr3_aa: ASSLSGTGVDTQY

j_call: TRBJ2-3
v_call: TRBV9
cdr3_aa: ASSGGAGVSDTQY

j_call: TRBJ1-1
v_call: TRBV29-1
cdr3_aa: SVEGVASGIEAF

j_call: TRBJ2-5
v_call: TRBV25-1
cdr3_aa: ASNRDREETQY

j_call: TRBJ1-4
v_call: TRBV5-1
cdr3_aa: ASSSNTATNEKLF

j_call: TRBJ2-1
v_call: TRBV6-6
cdr3_aa: ASSKTSGGDNEQF

j_call: TRBJ1-6
v_call: TRBV28
cdr3_aa: ASTPSGFPPSNSPLH

j_call: TRBJ2-7
v_call: TRBV7-2
cdr3_aa: ASSPSGNRYYEQY

j_call: TRBJ2-7
v_call: TRBV4-2
cdr3_aa: ASSRTQTWTSGGDEQY

j_call: TRBJ2-7
v_call: TRBV5-4
cdr3_aa: ASRTGVRGEQY

j_call: TRBJ2-4
v_call: TRBV12-3/TRBV12-4
cdr3_aa: ASRSTGAKNIQY

j_call: TRBJ2-1
v_call: TRBV7-3
cdr3_aa: ASSLAGGLNEQF

j_call: TRBJ2-3
v_call: TRBV7-2
cdr3_aa: ASSLLSGPNTDTQY

j_call: TRBJ2-5
v_call: TRBV6-2/TRBV6-3
cdr3_aa: ASSYGRKTQY

j_call: TRBJ2-5
v_call: TRBV27
cdr3_aa: ASSGTVGQETQY

j_call: TRBJ2-1
v_call: TRBV9
cdr3_aa: ASSVHNEQF

j_call: TRBJ2-7
v_call: TRBV21-1
cdr3_aa: ASSKVRTPTLYEQY

j_call: TRBJ2-3
v_call: TRBV20-1
cdr3_aa: SAEGLAGGPTTDTQY

j_call: TRBJ2-1
v_call: TRBV7-2
cdr3_aa: ASSFPSYNEQF

j_call: TRBJ2-7
v_call: TRBV20-1
cdr3_aa: SAPLAGVTYEQY

j_call: TRBJ2-5
v_call: TRBV27
cdr3_aa: ATRAGGWETQY

j_call: NA
v_call: TRBV5-1
cdr3_aa: ASSLEGDSKSSYEQY

j_call: NA
v_call: TRBV12-3/TRBV12-4
cdr3_aa: ASSLPFSAEQY

j_call: TRBJ2-3
v_call: TRBV11-1
cdr3_aa: ASSWTGHTDTQY

j_call: TRBJ2-1
v_call: TRBV7-2
cdr3_aa: ASSPSLLYEQF

j_call: TRBJ2-3
v_call: TRBV6-5
cdr3_aa: ASSFNGLATDTQY

j_call: TRBJ2-3
v_call: TRBV29-1
cdr3_aa: SAASASSTDTQY

j_call: TRBJ1-4
v_call: TRBV20-1
cdr3_aa: SARVSEKLF

j_call: TRBJ2-5
v_call: TRBV29-1
cdr3_aa: SVEDREFRETQY

j_call: TRBJ2-6
v_call: TRBV6-5
cdr3_aa: ASSYGTGANVLT

j_call: TRBJ1-2
v_call: TRBV7-2
cdr3_aa: ASSQGVGGIYGYT

j_call: TRBJ1-1
v_call: TRBV5-4
cdr3_aa: ASSRELPDRLNTEAF

j_call: TRBJ2-5
v_call: TRBV20-1
cdr3_aa: SATKQGASPETQY

j_call: TRBJ2-2
v_call: TRBV29-1
cdr3_aa: SASGLAGGIGELF

j_call: TRBJ2-3
v_call: TRBV10-3
cdr3_aa: AISELDGSTDTQY

j_call: TRBJ2-7
v_call: TRBV6-5
cdr3_aa: ASSYRRNTYEQY

j_call: TRBJ2-7
v_call: TRBV6-6
cdr3_aa: ASSSSDNKAQY

j_call: NA
v_call: TRBV29-1
cdr3_aa: SVELWTSGSYNEQY

j_call: TRBJ2-7
v_call: TRBV20-1
cdr3_aa: SAVGVFSYEQY

j_call: TRBJ2-7
v_call: TRBV7-2
cdr3_aa: ASRQSPGPLYEQY

j_call: TRBJ2-7
v_call: TRBV20-1
cdr3_aa: SARPPTPHTAYEQY

j_call: TRBJ2-7
v_call: TRBV12-3/TRBV12-4
cdr3_aa: ASRAGTVSSYEQY

j_call: TRBJ2-7
v_call: TRBV2
cdr3_aa: ASKTSDTYEQY

j_call: TRBJ2-5
v_call: TRBV3-1
cdr3_aa: ASSQEKLAGTYNEQY

j_call: TRBJ1-1
v_call: TRBV7-9
cdr3_aa: ASSFGQAGTAF

j_call: TRBJ2-1
v_call: TRBV11-1
cdr3_aa: ASSLTLRDVGPNNEQF

j_call: TRBJ1-3
v_call: TRBV3-1
cdr3_aa: ASSHGGGVGNTIY

j_call: TRBJ1-5
v_call: TRBV30
cdr3_aa: AWSVRGTSNQPQH